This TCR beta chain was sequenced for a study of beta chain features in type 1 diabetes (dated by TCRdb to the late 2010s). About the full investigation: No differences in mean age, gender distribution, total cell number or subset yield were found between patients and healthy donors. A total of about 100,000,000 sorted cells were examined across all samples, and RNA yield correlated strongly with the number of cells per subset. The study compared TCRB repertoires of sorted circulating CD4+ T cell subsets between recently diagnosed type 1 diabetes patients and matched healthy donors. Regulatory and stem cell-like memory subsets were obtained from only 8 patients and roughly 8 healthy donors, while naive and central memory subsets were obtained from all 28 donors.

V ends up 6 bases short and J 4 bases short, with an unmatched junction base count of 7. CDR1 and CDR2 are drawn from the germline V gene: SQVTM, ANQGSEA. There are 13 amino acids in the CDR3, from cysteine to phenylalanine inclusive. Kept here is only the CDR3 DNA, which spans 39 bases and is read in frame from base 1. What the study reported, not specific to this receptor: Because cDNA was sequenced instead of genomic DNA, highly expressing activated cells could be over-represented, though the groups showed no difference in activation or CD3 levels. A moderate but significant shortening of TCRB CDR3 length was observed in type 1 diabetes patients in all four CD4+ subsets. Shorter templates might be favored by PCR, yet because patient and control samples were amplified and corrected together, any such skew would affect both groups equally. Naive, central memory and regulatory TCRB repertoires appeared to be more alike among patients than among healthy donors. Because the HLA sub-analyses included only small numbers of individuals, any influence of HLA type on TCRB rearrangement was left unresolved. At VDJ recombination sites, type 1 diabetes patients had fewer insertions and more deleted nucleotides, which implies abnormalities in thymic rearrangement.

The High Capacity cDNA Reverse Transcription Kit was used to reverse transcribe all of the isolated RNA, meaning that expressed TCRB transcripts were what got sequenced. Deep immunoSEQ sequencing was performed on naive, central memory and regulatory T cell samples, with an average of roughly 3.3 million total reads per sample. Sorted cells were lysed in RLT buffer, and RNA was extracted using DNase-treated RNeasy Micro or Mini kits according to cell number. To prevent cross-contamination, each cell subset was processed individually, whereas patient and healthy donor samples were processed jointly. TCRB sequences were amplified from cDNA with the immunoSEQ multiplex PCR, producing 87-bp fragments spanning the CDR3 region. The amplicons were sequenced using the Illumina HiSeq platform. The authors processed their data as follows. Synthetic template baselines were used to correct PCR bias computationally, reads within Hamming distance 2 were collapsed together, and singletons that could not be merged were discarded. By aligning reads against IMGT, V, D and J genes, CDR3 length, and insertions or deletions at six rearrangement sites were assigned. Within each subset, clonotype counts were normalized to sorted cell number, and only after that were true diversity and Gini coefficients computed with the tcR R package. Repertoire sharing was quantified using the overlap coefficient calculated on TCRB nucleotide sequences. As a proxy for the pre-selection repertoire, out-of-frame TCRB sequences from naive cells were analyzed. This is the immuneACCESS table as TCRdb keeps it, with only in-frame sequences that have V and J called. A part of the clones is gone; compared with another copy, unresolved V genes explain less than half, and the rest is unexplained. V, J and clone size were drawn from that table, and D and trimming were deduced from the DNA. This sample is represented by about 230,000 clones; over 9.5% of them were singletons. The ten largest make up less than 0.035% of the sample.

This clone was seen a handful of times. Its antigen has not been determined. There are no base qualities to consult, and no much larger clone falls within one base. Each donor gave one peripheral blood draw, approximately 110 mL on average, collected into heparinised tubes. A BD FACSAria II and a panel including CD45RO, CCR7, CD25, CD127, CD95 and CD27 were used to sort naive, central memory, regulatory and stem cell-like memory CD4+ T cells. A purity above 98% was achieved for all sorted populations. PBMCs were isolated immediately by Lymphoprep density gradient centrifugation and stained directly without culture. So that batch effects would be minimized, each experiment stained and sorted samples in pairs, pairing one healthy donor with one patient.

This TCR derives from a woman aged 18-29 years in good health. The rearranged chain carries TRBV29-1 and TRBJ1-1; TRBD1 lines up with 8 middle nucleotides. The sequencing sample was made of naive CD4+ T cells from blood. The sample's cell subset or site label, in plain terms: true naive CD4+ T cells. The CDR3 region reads CSVEDRVGTEAFF. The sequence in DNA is TGCAGCGTCGAGGACAGGGTGGGCACTGAAGCTTTCTTT.